Reported below is one T cell receptor (beta chain). Only a few counts were recorded for this clone. No antigen is known for it. Base qualities were left out, and no much larger clone turns up one base away. This record belongs to a study of cytomegalovirus exposure and HLA in healthy donors (dated by TCRdb to about 2017). With respect to the entire study: According to a later analysis, the 100 to 150 validation repertoires were produced on the same platform as the 666 repertoires of the first cohort. The study was designed to test whether signatures of past pathogen exposure could be identified by cataloging public T cell receptors. A separate validation cohort of over a hundred different subjects was used in addition to the approximately 670-subject first cohort. The study combined high-throughput TCR immunosequencing, statistical association of individual TCRs with disease status, and machine learning to predict cytomegalovirus infection status.

V drops 9 bases and J drops 10 bases, leaving 10 bases in between. CDR1 and CDR2 are drawn from the germline V gene: SNHLY, FYNNEI. The cysteine opens and the phenylalanine closes a CDR3 of 11 amino acids. Of the read, only the CDR3 DNA is kept; its 33 bases are in frame from base 1. Summary of the overall study and its limitations: The authors suggested that the approach could potentially be extended to other disease states and immunological phenotypes. The classifier was reported to diagnose cytomegalovirus status with high specificity and sensitivity in both the original cohort and the validation cohort. In vitro tests confirmed that three of the cytomegalovirus-associated TCR beta chains recognize cytomegalovirus antigens. Across donors, most TCR sequences were observed very rarely, whereas some public TCRs were present in many individuals. A total of around 150 TCR beta chains were listed by the study as associated with cytomegalovirus. In a later analysis, TCRs clustered in the first cohort were found to also tend to co-occur in the roughly 110 validation repertoires, with 94% of cluster scores above 0. A later analysis lacked HLA typing for the validation cohort, so it scored co-occurrence in that cohort across all 110 or so repertoires.

Libraries were prepared through the immunoSEQ multiplex PCR assay. Per the source publication's procedure: To diagnose cytomegalovirus status from the catalog of TCR beta chain sequences, a statistical classification framework was built. The source is immuneACCESS, and TCRdb retained only in-frame sequences with V and J called. Part of the clones is not carried over; for the studies checked, unresolved V genes explain less than half of this, and the remainder is unexplained. V and J calls and clone size are as listed in that table; D and trimming were resolved from the DNA. Present in this sample are approximately 270,000 clones, about 86% of which were seen just once. Together, the top ten hold 1% of the sample. Separate from the roughly 650-subject first cohort, the validation cohort of 95 to 150 subjects was the group to which the donors belonged.

The TCR sequence derives from a woman under 30 in good health and CMV-seronegative. Rearrangement joined TRBV2 to TRBJ1-6, with no reliable assignment of the D segment. Specimen: PBMCs. The nucleotide sequence reads as follows: TGTGCCAGTGGGGAGGGATCACCCCTCCACTTT. It specifies CASGEGSPLHF. The CDR3 plus the reference TRBV2 and TRBJ1-6 genes for the other parts give the full variable domain: EPEVTQTPSHQVTQMGQEVILRCVPISNHLYFYWYRQILGQKVEFLVSFYNNEISEKSEIFDDQFSVERPDGSNFTLKIRSTKLEDSAMYFCASGEGSPLHFGNGTRLTVT.